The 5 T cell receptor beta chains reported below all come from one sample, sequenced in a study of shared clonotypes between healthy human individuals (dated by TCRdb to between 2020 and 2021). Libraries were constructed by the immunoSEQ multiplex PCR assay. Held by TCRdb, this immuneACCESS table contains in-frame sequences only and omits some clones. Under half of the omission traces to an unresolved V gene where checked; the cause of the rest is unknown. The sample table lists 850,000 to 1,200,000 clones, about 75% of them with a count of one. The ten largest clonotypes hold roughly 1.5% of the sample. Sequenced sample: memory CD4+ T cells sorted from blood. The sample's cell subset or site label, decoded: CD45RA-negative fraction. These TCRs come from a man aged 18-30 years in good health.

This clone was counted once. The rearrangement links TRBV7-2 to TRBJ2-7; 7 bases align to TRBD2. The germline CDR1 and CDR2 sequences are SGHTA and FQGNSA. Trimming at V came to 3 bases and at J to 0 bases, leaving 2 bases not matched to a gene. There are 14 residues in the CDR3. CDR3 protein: CASSFRGSSYEQYF. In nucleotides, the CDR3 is TGTGCCAGCAGCTTTCGCGGGAGCTCCTACGAGCAGTACTTC.

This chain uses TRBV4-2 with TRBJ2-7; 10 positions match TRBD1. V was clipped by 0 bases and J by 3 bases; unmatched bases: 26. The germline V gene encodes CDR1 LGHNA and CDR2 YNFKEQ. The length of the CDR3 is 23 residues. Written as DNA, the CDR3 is TGTGCCAGCAGCCAAGAAGGGATGCTTACGGGACAGGGGACTCCTAAAGCCATCTACGAGCAGTACTTC. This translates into CASSQEGMLTGQGTPKAIYEQYF.

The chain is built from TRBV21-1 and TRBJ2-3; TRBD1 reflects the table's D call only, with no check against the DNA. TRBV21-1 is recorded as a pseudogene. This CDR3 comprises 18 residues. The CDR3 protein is CASSIVERGRGHTDTQYF. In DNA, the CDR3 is TGTGCCAGCAGCATAGTTGAGAGGGGAAGGGGGCACACAGATACGCAGTATTTT.

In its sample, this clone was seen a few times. CDR3 DNA: TGCGCCAGCAGTCCGGGACTCCGGAACACTGAAGCTTTCTTT. Translated: CASSPGLRNTEAFF. The chain is built from TRBV5-1 and TRBJ1-1; maybe TRBD1 (5 bases). V shed 5 bases and J shed 1 base, with 12 bases lying between them. Germline V gives CDR1 SGHRS, CDR2 YFSETQ. The CDR3 length is 14 residues.

CDR3 bases: TGTGCCAGCCGACCGGGACAGGGACTTTACGAGCAGTACTTC. It specifies CASRPGQGLYEQYF. V is TRBV13 and J is TRBJ2-7; 9 bases line up with TRBD1. This CDR3 has 14 amino acids. Germline V lookup: CDR1 PRHDT, CDR2 FYEKMQ (reference sequence). V lost 8 bases to trimming and J lost 4 bases; unmatched junction nucleotides: 9.